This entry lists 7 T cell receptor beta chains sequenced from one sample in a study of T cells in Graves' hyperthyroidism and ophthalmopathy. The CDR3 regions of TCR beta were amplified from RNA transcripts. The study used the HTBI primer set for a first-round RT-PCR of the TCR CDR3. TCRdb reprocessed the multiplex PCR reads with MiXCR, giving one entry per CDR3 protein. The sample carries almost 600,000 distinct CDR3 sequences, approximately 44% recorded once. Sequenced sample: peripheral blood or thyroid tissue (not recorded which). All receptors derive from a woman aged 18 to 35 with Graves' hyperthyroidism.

This chain's CDR3 is CASSSTTSGGALQETQYF. For the CDR3, the DNA is TGTGCCAGCAGCTCCACGACTAGCGGGGGAGCTTTACAAGAGACCCAGTACTTC. This sequence joins TRBV7-8 and TRBJ2-5; TRBD2 matches 12 bases. This CDR3 is 18 amino acids long. V shed 4 bases and J 2 bases; nucleotides not matched to a gene: 11. Germline V gene sequence: CDR1 SGHVS, CDR2 FQNEAQ.

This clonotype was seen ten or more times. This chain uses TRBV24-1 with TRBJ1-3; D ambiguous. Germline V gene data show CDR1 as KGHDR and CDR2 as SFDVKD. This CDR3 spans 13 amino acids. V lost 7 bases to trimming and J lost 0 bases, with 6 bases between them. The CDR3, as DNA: TGTGCCACCAGCCGAGACTCTGGAAACACCATATATTTT. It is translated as CATSRDSGNTIYF.

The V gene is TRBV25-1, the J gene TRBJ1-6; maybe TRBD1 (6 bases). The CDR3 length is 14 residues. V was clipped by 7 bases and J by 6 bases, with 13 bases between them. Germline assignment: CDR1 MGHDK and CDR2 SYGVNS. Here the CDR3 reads CASIPKGGNSPLHF. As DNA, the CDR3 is TGTGCCAGCATTCCGAAAGGGGGTAATTCACCCCTCCACTTT.

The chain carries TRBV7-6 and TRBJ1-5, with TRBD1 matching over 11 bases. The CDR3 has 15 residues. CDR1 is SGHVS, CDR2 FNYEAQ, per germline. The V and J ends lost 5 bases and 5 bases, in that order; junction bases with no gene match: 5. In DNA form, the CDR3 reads TGTGCCAGCAGCAGGGGACAGGGGGATCATCAGCCCCAGCATTTT. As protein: CASSRGQGDHQPQHF. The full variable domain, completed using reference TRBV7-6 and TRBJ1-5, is GAGVSQSPRYKVTKRGQDVALRCDPISGHVSLYWYRQALGQGPEFLTYFNYEAQQDKSGLPNDRFSAERPEGSISTLTIQRTEQRDSAMYRCASSRGQGDHQPQHFGDGTRLSIL.

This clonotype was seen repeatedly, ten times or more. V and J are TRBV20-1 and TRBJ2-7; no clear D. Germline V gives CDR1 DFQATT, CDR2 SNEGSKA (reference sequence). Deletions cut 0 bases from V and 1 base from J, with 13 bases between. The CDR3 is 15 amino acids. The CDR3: CSARDSVDSSYEQYF. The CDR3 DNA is TGCAGTGCTAGAGATTCGGTAGACTCATCCTACGAGCAGTACTTC.

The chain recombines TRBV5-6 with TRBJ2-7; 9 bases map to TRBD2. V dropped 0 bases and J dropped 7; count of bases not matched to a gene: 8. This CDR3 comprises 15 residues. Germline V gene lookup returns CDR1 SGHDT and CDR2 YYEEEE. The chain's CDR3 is CASSLGLAAYNEQYF. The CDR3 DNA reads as TGTGCCAGCAGCTTGGGACTAGCGGCCTACAATGAGCAGTACTTC. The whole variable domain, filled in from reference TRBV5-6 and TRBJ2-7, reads DAGVTQSPTHLIKTRGQQVTLRCSPKSGHDTVSWYQQALGQGPQFIFQYYEEEERQRGNFPDRFSGHQFPNYSSELNVNALLLGDSALYLCASSLGLAAYNEQYFGPGTRLTVT.

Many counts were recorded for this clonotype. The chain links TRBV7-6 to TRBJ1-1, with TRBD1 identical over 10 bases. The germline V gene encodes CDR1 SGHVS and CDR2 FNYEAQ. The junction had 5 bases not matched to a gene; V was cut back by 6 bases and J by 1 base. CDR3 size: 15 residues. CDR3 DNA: TGTGCCAGCAGTTTTGGGACAGGGGCGAACACTGAAGCTTTCTTT. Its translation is CASSFGTGANTEAFF.